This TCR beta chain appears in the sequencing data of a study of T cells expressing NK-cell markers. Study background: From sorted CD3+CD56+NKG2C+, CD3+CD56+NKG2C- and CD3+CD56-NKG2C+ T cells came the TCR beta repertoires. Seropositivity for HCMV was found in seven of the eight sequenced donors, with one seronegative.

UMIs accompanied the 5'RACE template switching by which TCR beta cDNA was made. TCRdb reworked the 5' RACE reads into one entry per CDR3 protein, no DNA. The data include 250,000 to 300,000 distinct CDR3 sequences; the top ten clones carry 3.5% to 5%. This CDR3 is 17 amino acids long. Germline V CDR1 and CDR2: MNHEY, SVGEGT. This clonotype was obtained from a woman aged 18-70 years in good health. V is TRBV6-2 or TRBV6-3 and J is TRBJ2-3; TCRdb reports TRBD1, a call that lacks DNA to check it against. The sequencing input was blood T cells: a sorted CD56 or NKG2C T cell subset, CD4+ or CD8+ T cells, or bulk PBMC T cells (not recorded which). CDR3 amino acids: CASSREWMGQGTDTQYF.